Listed below are T cell receptor beta chains from one sample, sequenced in a study of cytomegalovirus exposure and HLA in healthy donors. Some clones are missing from TCRdb's copy, which holds only in-frame ones; the method was immunoSEQ multiplex PCR. Counted here are around 140,000 clones, around 83% occurring once; the ten biggest clones make up 8.1%. Sequencing used PBMCs. The receptors shown here come from a woman between 50 and 59 years old in good health and CMV-seropositive. Both conserved end residues are part of each CDR3. A D gene is named only where the DNA matches it firmly. Clone size is shown for a subset of rows, as once, few, many or a class of expanded clone.

clone_size: -; v_call: TRBV7-3; j_call: TRBJ2-1; cdr3_length: 13; d_call: -; cdr3_nt: TGTGCCAGCAGCTTAGGTCTGAGGAATGAGCAGTTCTTC; cdr3_aa: CASSLGLRNEQFF
clone_size: -; v_call: TRBV5-6; j_call: TRBJ2-7; cdr3_length: 14; d_call: TRBD1; cdr3_nt: TGTGCCAGCAGCTTCAGGGGGAATCCCTACGAGCAGTACTTC; cdr3_aa: CASSFRGNPYEQYF
clone_size: -; v_call: TRBV9; j_call: TRBJ1-5; cdr3_length: 14; d_call: TRBD1; cdr3_nt: TGTGCCAGCAGCGTCGGACAGGTTAATCAGCCCCAGCATTTT; cdr3_aa: CASSVGQVNQPQHF
clone_size: few; v_call: TRBV5-4; j_call: TRBJ2-7; cdr3_length: 13; d_call: TRBD1; cdr3_nt: TGTGCCAGCCGGGACAGGGAACGGTACGAGCAGTACTTC; cdr3_aa: CASRDRERYEQYF
clone_size: -; v_call: TRBV27; j_call: TRBJ1-6; cdr3_length: 15; d_call: -; cdr3_nt: TGTGCCAGCAGTTTAACCGGGATCCCTCCTTCACCCCTCCACTTT; cdr3_aa: CASSLTGIPPSPLHF
clone_size: -; v_call: TRBV10-3; j_call: TRBJ2-5; cdr3_length: 14; d_call: TRBD2; cdr3_nt: TGTGCCATCAGTGGCGCTAGCGGGGGGGAGACCCAGTACTTC; cdr3_aa: CAISGASGGETQYF
clone_size: once; v_call: TRBV7-3; j_call: TRBJ1-2; cdr3_length: 13; d_call: -; cdr3_nt: TGTGCCAGCAGCTTGGGAGACGGGTATGGCTACACCTTC; cdr3_aa: CASSLGDGYGYTF
clone_size: -; v_call: TRBV5-1; j_call: TRBJ2-7; cdr3_length: 14; d_call: -; cdr3_nt: TGCGCCAGCAAGGTAGGGGGTCCCCCCTACGAGCAGTACTTC; cdr3_aa: CASKVGGPPYEQYF
clone_size: -; v_call: TRBV5-1; j_call: TRBJ2-3; cdr3_length: 11; d_call: -; cdr3_nt: TGCGCCAGCAGCTATAGCGATACGCAGTATTTT; cdr3_aa: CASSYSDTQYF
clone_size: -; v_call: TRBV18; j_call: TRBJ2-7; cdr3_length: 15; d_call: TRBD1; cdr3_nt: TGTGCCAGCTCGGCGGACAGGAGCAGAGTATACGAGCAGTACTTC; cdr3_aa: CASSADRSRVYEQYF
clone_size: -; v_call: TRBV28; j_call: TRBJ2-7; cdr3_length: 15; d_call: TRBD2; cdr3_nt: TGTGCCAGCAGTCAATCTAGCGGGAGATCCTACGAGCAGTACTTC; cdr3_aa: CASSQSSGRSYEQYF
clone_size: -; v_call: TRBV4-1; j_call: TRBJ1-2; cdr3_length: 14; d_call: -; cdr3_nt: TGCGCCAGCAGCCAAGAGCTAGGCGGCTTTGGCTACACCTTC; cdr3_aa: CASSQELGGFGYTF
clone_size: -; v_call: TRBV7-9; j_call: TRBJ2-4; cdr3_length: 11; d_call: -; cdr3_nt: TGTGCCAGCAGCGTGGAGGGCCGAGTGTACTTC; cdr3_aa: CASSVEGRVYF
clone_size: -; v_call: TRBV11-2; j_call: TRBJ1-2; cdr3_length: 14; d_call: -; cdr3_nt: TGTGCCAGCAGCTTATCGCCAGGAAACTATGGCTACACCTTC; cdr3_aa: CASSLSPGNYGYTF
clone_size: -; v_call: TRBV10-1; j_call: TRBJ2-1; cdr3_length: 15; d_call: -; cdr3_nt: TGCGCCAGCAGTGAAGGGAGTCGCTCCTACAATGAGCAGTTCTTC; cdr3_aa: CASSEGSRSYNEQFF
clone_size: -; v_call: TRBV2; j_call: TRBJ2-1; cdr3_length: 11; d_call: -; cdr3_nt: TGTGCCAGCATCGGGTACAATGAGCAGTTCTTC; cdr3_aa: CASIGYNEQFF
clone_size: -; v_call: TRBV9; j_call: TRBJ2-7; cdr3_length: 16; d_call: TRBD1; cdr3_nt: TGTGCCAGCAGCGTTGCGTTGGGGACAGGGGAGAACGAGCAGTACTTC; cdr3_aa: CASSVALGTGENEQYF
clone_size: -; v_call: TRBV28; j_call: TRBJ2-7; cdr3_length: 16; d_call: TRBD2; cdr3_nt: TGTGCCAGCAGTTCCACGGGGACCCCGGGGGGATACGAGCAGTACTTC; cdr3_aa: CASSSTGTPGGYEQYF
clone_size: once; v_call: TRBV7-3; j_call: TRBJ2-7; cdr3_length: 15; d_call: -; cdr3_nt: TGTGCCAGCAGCTTAGCGGGATCTCCCTCCTACGAGCAGTACTTC; cdr3_aa: CASSLAGSPSYEQYF
clone_size: -; v_call: TRBV5-1; j_call: TRBJ1-6; cdr3_length: 15; d_call: -; cdr3_nt: TGCGCCAGCAGCTTGAGTAGCTCCTATAATTCACCCCTCCACTTT; cdr3_aa: CASSLSSSYNSPLHF
clone_size: -; v_call: TRBV6-1; j_call: TRBJ1-1; cdr3_length: 17; d_call: -; cdr3_nt: TGTGCCAGCAGTGAATTCCTGACAGGCTCCTTGAACACTGAAGCTTTCTTT; cdr3_aa: CASSEFLTGSLNTEAFF
clone_size: -; v_call: TRBV5-4; j_call: TRBJ1-5; cdr3_length: 15; d_call: TRBD1; cdr3_nt: TGTGCCAGCAGCCGGGACAGGGGGCAAGGTGAGCCCCAGCATTTT; cdr3_aa: CASSRDRGQGEPQHF
clone_size: -; v_call: TRBV7-9; j_call: TRBJ2-3; cdr3_length: 15; d_call: -; cdr3_nt: TGTGCCAGCAGCCCAAAGATGAGGGTAACAGATACGCAGTATTTT; cdr3_aa: CASSPKMRVTDTQYF
clone_size: -; v_call: TRBV29-1; j_call: TRBJ2-3; cdr3_length: 14; d_call: TRBD1; cdr3_nt: TGCAGCGTCTCCGGGACAGGGTTCGCAGATACGCAGTATTTT; cdr3_aa: CSVSGTGFADTQYF
clone_size: -; v_call: TRBV7-2; j_call: TRBJ2-5; cdr3_length: 13; d_call: -; cdr3_nt: TGTGCCAGCAGCTTTCAGATTCAAGAGACCCAGTACTTC; cdr3_aa: CASSFQIQETQYF
clone_size: -; v_call: TRBV28; j_call: TRBJ1-1; cdr3_length: 16; d_call: -; cdr3_nt: TGTGCCAGCACCCAGACCAGGGGCAGTGTGAACACTGAAGCTTTCTTT; cdr3_aa: CASTQTRGSVNTEAFF
clone_size: -; v_call: TRBV6-5; j_call: TRBJ1-2; cdr3_length: 13; d_call: TRBD1; cdr3_nt: TGTGCCAGCAGTTACGAGGGGGCGGTGGGCTACACCTTC; cdr3_aa: CASSYEGAVGYTF
clone_size: -; v_call: TRBV27; j_call: TRBJ1-3; cdr3_length: 12; d_call: -; cdr3_nt: TGTGCCAGCAGTTTTCTACAGGGCCCCATATATTTT; cdr3_aa: CASSFLQGPIYF
clone_size: -; v_call: TRBV27; j_call: TRBJ2-7; cdr3_length: 16; d_call: TRBD1; cdr3_nt: TGTGCCAGCAGTTTTTCGACAGGGCAGGAGAACTACGAGCAGTACTTC; cdr3_aa: CASSFSTGQENYEQYF
clone_size: -; v_call: TRBV6-5; j_call: TRBJ1-1; cdr3_length: 14; d_call: -; cdr3_nt: TGTGCCAGCAGTTACGGGGGGTTGAACACTGAAGCTTTCTTT; cdr3_aa: CASSYGGLNTEAFF
clone_size: -; v_call: TRBV30; j_call: TRBJ2-5; cdr3_length: 14; d_call: TRBD1; cdr3_nt: TGTGCCTGGAGTCCGACAGGGGGTTGGGAGACCCAGTACTTC; cdr3_aa: CAWSPTGGWETQYF
clone_size: -; v_call: TRBV28; j_call: TRBJ1-5; cdr3_length: 16; d_call: TRBD1; cdr3_nt: TGTGCCAGCAGTTGGGGCCCGACAGGGAGCAATCAGCCCCAGCATTTT; cdr3_aa: CASSWGPTGSNQPQHF
clone_size: few; v_call: TRBV5-1; j_call: TRBJ1-6; cdr3_length: 16; d_call: -; cdr3_nt: TGCGCCAGCAGCTTGTGGGGTACAGGGCTTAATTCACCCCTCCACTTT; cdr3_aa: CASSLWGTGLNSPLHF
clone_size: -; v_call: TRBV7-9; j_call: TRBJ2-7; cdr3_length: 14; d_call: -; cdr3_nt: TGTGCCAGCAGCCGGGGACTTAACTCCTACGAGCAGTACTTC; cdr3_aa: CASSRGLNSYEQYF
clone_size: -; v_call: TRBV11-3; j_call: TRBJ2-5; cdr3_length: 13; d_call: -; cdr3_nt: TGTGCCAGCAGCTTAGGGCTAGAAGAGACCCAGTACTTC; cdr3_aa: CASSLGLEETQYF
clone_size: -; v_call: TRBV6-1; j_call: TRBJ1-2; cdr3_length: 15; d_call: TRBD1; cdr3_nt: TGTGCCAGCAGTCTAGGGGACAGGGGGAACTATGGCTACACCTTC; cdr3_aa: CASSLGDRGNYGYTF
clone_size: -; v_call: TRBV5-1; j_call: TRBJ2-3; cdr3_length: 16; d_call: TRBD2; cdr3_nt: TGCGCCAGCAGCATTGCCTTAGCGGGAGGCACAGATACGCAGTATTTT; cdr3_aa: CASSIALAGGTDTQYF
clone_size: -; v_call: TRBV9; j_call: TRBJ2-1; cdr3_length: 14; d_call: TRBD2; cdr3_nt: TGTGCCAGCAGCGGGACTAGCGGGGTCTCGGCGCAGTTCTTC; cdr3_aa: CASSGTSGVSAQFF
clone_size: -; v_call: TRBV7-9; j_call: TRBJ1-1; cdr3_length: 14; d_call: TRBD1; cdr3_nt: TGTGCCAGCAGCCGGGAGACAGGGAGGAGTGAAGCTTTCTTT; cdr3_aa: CASSRETGRSEAFF
clone_size: -; v_call: TRBV7-2; j_call: TRBJ2-7; cdr3_length: 15; d_call: -; cdr3_nt: TGTGCCAGCAGCTTACGTGGCGGGCTAGCCTACGAGCAGTACTTC; cdr3_aa: CASSLRGGLAYEQYF
clone_size: -; v_call: TRBV19; j_call: TRBJ1-5; cdr3_length: 14; d_call: -; cdr3_nt: TGTGCCAGTAGGGCCAGCGCGGGCAATCAGCCCCAGCATTTT; cdr3_aa: CASRASAGNQPQHF
clone_size: -; v_call: TRBV18; j_call: TRBJ2-5; cdr3_length: 14; d_call: -; cdr3_nt: TGTGCCAGCTCACCATCGCGGCAGCAAGAGACCCAGTACTTC; cdr3_aa: CASSPSRQQETQYF
clone_size: -; v_call: TRBV7-9; j_call: TRBJ1-1; cdr3_length: 14; d_call: TRBD1; cdr3_nt: TGTGCCAGCAGCTTTGACAGGGAAAGCACTGAAGCTTTCTTT; cdr3_aa: CASSFDRESTEAFF
clone_size: -; v_call: TRBV15; j_call: TRBJ1-2; cdr3_length: 14; d_call: TRBD1; cdr3_nt: TGTGCCACCAGCTTCGTAGACAGGGTAGAAGGCTACACCTTC; cdr3_aa: CATSFVDRVEGYTF
clone_size: -; v_call: TRBV5-4; j_call: TRBJ2-3; cdr3_length: 16; d_call: TRBD2; cdr3_nt: TGTGCCAGCAGCCCGGGACTAGCGGGGGAGCGAGATACGCAGTATTTT; cdr3_aa: CASSPGLAGERDTQYF
clone_size: -; v_call: TRBV18; j_call: TRBJ1-2; cdr3_length: 13; d_call: -; cdr3_nt: TGTGCCAGCTCACCGAGCAGGCAGGATGGCTACACCTTC; cdr3_aa: CASSPSRQDGYTF
clone_size: -; v_call: TRBV5-1; j_call: TRBJ2-7; cdr3_length: 13; d_call: -; cdr3_nt: TGCGCCAGCAGCTCGGGATCCCTATCAGGGCAGTACTTC; cdr3_aa: CASSSGSLSGQYF
clone_size: -; v_call: TRBV6-1; j_call: TRBJ1-2; cdr3_length: 13; d_call: -; cdr3_nt: TGTGCCAGCAGTGAGGGAGCCTACTATGGCTACACCTTC; cdr3_aa: CASSEGAYYGYTF
clone_size: -; v_call: TRBV10-1; j_call: TRBJ2-1; cdr3_length: 15; d_call: TRBD1; cdr3_nt: TGCGCCAGCAGCGAGACCGGGACAGGGATCAATGAGCAGTTCTTC; cdr3_aa: CASSETGTGINEQFF
clone_size: -; v_call: TRBV7-8; j_call: TRBJ1-2; cdr3_length: 14; d_call: -; cdr3_nt: TGTGCCAGCAGCCCCCAGGGCTTGGGTGCCGGGTACACCTTC; cdr3_aa: CASSPQGLGAGYTF
clone_size: -; v_call: TRBV6-5; j_call: TRBJ1-6; cdr3_length: 14; d_call: TRBD1; cdr3_nt: TGTGCCACCTGCTTTCGACAGGGAAGCTCACCCCTCCACTTT; cdr3_aa: CATCFRQGSSPLHF
clone_size: -; v_call: TRBV7-9; j_call: TRBJ2-1; cdr3_length: 15; d_call: -; cdr3_nt: TGTGCCAGCAGCTCCCGGGACTTCACCTACAATGAGCAGTTCTTC; cdr3_aa: CASSSRDFTYNEQFF
clone_size: -; v_call: TRBV7-4; j_call: TRBJ2-1; cdr3_length: 16; d_call: TRBD2; cdr3_nt: TGTGCCAGCAGCTTATCCCGACTAGCGGACTACAATGAGCAGTTCTTC; cdr3_aa: CASSLSRLADYNEQFF
clone_size: -; v_call: TRBV5-6; j_call: TRBJ2-1; cdr3_length: 19; d_call: TRBD2; cdr3_nt: TGTGCCAGCAGCGGGACTAGGGACATCCTTAAAGTGACCTACAATGAGCAGTTCTTC; cdr3_aa: CASSGTRDILKVTYNEQFF
clone_size: -; v_call: TRBV18; j_call: TRBJ2-7; cdr3_length: 12; d_call: -; cdr3_nt: TGTGCCAGCTCATATACAGATCGGGAGCAGTACTTC; cdr3_aa: CASSYTDREQYF
clone_size: -; v_call: TRBV5-1; j_call: TRBJ2-3; cdr3_length: 16; d_call: TRBD2; cdr3_nt: TGCGCCAGCAGCTTGGGGCTAGCGGGGGTTACAGATACGCAGTATTTT; cdr3_aa: CASSLGLAGVTDTQYF
clone_size: -; v_call: TRBV7-2; j_call: TRBJ1-2; cdr3_length: 13; d_call: TRBD1; cdr3_nt: TGTGCCAGCAGCTTGACAGGGGCGGAGGGCTACACCTTC; cdr3_aa: CASSLTGAEGYTF